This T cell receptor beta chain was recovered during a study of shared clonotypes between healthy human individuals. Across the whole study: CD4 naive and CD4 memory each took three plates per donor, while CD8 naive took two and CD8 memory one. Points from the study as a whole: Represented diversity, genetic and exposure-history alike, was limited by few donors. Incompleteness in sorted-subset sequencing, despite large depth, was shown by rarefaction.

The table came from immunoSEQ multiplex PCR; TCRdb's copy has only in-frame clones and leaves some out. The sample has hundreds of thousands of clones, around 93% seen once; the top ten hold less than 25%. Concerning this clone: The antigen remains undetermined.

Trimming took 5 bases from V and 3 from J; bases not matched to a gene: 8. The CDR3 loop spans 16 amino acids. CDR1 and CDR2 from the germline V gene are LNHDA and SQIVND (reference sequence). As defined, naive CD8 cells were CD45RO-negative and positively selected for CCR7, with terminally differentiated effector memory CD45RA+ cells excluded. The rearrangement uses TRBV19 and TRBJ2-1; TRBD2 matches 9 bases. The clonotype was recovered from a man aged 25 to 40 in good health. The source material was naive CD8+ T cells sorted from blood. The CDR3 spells CASSPPRGRVYNEQFF. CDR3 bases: TGTGCCAGTAGTCCCCCTCGCGGGAGGGTCTACAATGAGCAGTTCTTC.